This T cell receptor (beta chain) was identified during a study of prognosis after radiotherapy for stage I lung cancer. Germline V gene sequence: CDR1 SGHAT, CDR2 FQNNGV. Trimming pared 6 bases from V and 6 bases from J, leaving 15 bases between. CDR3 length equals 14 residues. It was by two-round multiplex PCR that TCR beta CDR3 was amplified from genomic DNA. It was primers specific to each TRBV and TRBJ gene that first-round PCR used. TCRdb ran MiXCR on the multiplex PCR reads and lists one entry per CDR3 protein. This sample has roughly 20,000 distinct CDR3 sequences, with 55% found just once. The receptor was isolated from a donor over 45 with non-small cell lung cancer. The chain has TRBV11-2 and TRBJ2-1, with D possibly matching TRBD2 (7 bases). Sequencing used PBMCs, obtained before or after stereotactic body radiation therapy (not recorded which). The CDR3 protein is CASRRGEGINEQFF. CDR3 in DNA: TGTGCCAGCAGGAGGGGGGAGGGGATCAATGAGCAGTTCTTC.